The 22 T cell receptor beta chains in this list originate from one sample, sequenced in a study of response to subunit inactivated influenza vaccine (dated by TCRdb to 2016 to 2019). The library was built by means of RT-PCR. Reads for this sample came from an Illumina HiSeq 2500. The raw public data were reprocessed by TCRdb itself: fastp quality trimming at Q25, MiXCR clonotype calling, in-frame beta chains only. Rows with a matching CDR3 protein are joined into one entry that keeps the most common DNA and genes. This sample is represented by about 540,000 distinct CDR3 sequences; 20% to 25% of them were singletons. The ten largest account for roughly 2.8% of the sample. These records were also assigned to another study, of T cells expressing NK-cell markers. From that second study: TCR beta cDNA libraries were prepared using 5'RACE template switching, which introduced a universal primer site and unique molecular identifiers.

Sequenced material: CD4+ T cells sorted from PBMCs, taken 11 to 12 days after vaccination. The origin of the receptors is a man aged 50-59 years who received an inactivated influenza vaccine. Donor details come from another sample of the same person, matched by shared clones.

This clonotype was counted between two and nine times. V gene TRBV18 combines with J gene TRBJ2-7, with TRBD1 identical over 10 bases. CDR1 and CDR2 (germline): KGHSH, LQKENI. With V trimmed by 3 bases and J by 3 bases, 8 bases remained unmatched. This CDR3 is 16 amino acids long. CDR3 in DNA: TGTGCCAGCTCACCCGGGACAGGGGAAAGGTTCTACGAGCAGTACTTC. Translating gives CASSPGTGERFYEQYF.

This clonotype was counted between two and nine times. The chain is built from TRBV2 and TRBJ2-7, with D tentatively TRBD1 (6 bases). In germline, CDR1 is SNHLY, CDR2 FYNNEI. CDR3 length equals 14 residues. Trimming took off 6 bases at V and 11 bases at J, with 23 bases between the two ends. The CDR3 DNA reads as TGTGCCAGCAGAAACTCGGGACAAGTTACGAGGGAGTACTTC. As protein: CASRNSGQVTREYF.

This rearrangement joins TRBV9 to TRBJ2-5; D perhaps matches TRBD1 (5 bases). The germline V gene has CDR1 SGDLS and CDR2 YYNGEE. The CDR3 contains 14 residues. Trimming stripped 1 base from V and 1 base from J, with 8 bases between. CDR3 in amino acids: CASSVSQGQETQYF. In nucleotides, the CDR3 is TGTGCCAGCAGCGTATCCCAGGGCCAAGAGACCCAGTACTTC.

This clonotype was seen a handful of times. This chain uses TRBV3-1 with TRBJ2-2, with 10 nucleotides matching TRBD2. Per germline, CDR1 LGHDT and CDR2 YNNKEL (reference sequence). Trimming took 1 base from V and 5 from J; bases not matched to a gene: 4. The CDR3 has 16 residues. Here the CDR3 reads CASSQVGLAVTGELFF. The CDR3 DNA reads as TGTGCCAGCAGCCAAGTCGGACTAGCGGTTACCGGGGAGCTGTTTTTT.

This clonotype was counted only a few times. This chain links TRBV5-1 with TRBJ2-5, with 8 bases aligning to TRBD1. This CDR3 spans 16 amino acids. In germline, CDR1 is SGHRS, CDR2 YFSETQ. The V gene end was trimmed by 4 bases and the J gene end by 3 bases; junction bases not matched to a gene: 11. CDR3 amino acids: CASSPQGARGKETQYF. CDR3 bases: TGCGCCAGCAGCCCGCAGGGGGCGCGCGGGAAAGAGACCCAGTACTTC.

This clonotype came up a few times. This rearrangement joins TRBV24-1 to TRBJ2-3, with D hard to call. The CDR3 runs 15 residues. The germline V gene encodes CDR1 KGHDR and CDR2 SFDVKD. Trimming pared 4 bases from V and 5 bases from J, leaving 15 bases between. This CDR3 reads CATSDRYEGRDTQYF. The CDR3 bases are TGTGCCACCAGTGACCGTTACGAAGGGCGAGATACGCAGTATTTT.

This clonotype appeared a few times. CDR3 in DNA: TGTGCCACCAGTGATCCCGGGTATGAGCAGTTCTTC. It yields the protein CATSDPGYEQFF. The J gene is TRBJ2-1, the V gene TRBV24-1; D ambiguous. The ends were cut back, 3 bases at V and 8 bases at J, with 7 bases in the middle. This CDR3 has 12 amino acids. Germline assignment: CDR1 KGHDR and CDR2 SFDVKD.

The chain is built from TRBV13 and TRBJ2-7; 14 nucleotides align to TRBD2. Germline V lookup: CDR1 PRHDT, CDR2 FYEKMQ (reference sequence). J gave up 6 bases and V 4 bases, and 11 bases lay outside the gene matches. This CDR3 is built from 17 residues. The CDR3 loop is CASSSWKTSGRVTEQYF. The CDR3 DNA sequence: TGTGCCAGCAGCTCCTGGAAGACTAGCGGGAGGGTCACCGAGCAGTACTTC.

This clonotype was observed at least ten times. This chain links TRBV7-2 with TRBJ2-7; no clear D. The V and J ends lost 6 bases and 1 base respectively, with 7 bases between them. Germline V gene lookup returns CDR1 SGHTA and CDR2 FQGNSA. The CDR3 is 12 residues long. The chain's CDR3 is CASSYGSYEQYF. The CDR3 nucleotides read TGTGCCAGCAGTTACGGGTCCTACGAGCAGTACTTC.

This clonotype was found a few times. This rearrangement joins TRBV20-1 to TRBJ1-1; D possibly corresponds to TRBD1 (6 bases). This CDR3 has 13 residues. Trimming pared 6 bases from V and 3 bases from J, leaving 14 bases between. Germline-derived CDR1 and CDR2 are DFQATT and SNEGSKA (reference sequence). The CDR3 is CSATRGADTEAFF. The CDR3 nucleotides are TGCAGTGCAACCAGGGGCGCGGACACTGAAGCTTTCTTT.

The J gene is TRBJ2-7, the V gene TRBV4-1, with 9 bases that match TRBD2. Unmatched junction bases numbered 13, after V lost 4 bases and J lost 0 bases. Germline-derived CDR1 and CDR2 are MGHRA and YSYEKL. There are 18 residues in the CDR3. This chain's CDR3 is CASSPLGRSGRSSYEQYF. In nucleotides, the CDR3 is TGCGCCAGCAGCCCCCTCGGTCGAAGCGGGAGGAGCTCCTACGAGCAGTACTTC.

This clonotype has more than one count but fewer than ten. The chain has TRBV7-9 and TRBJ2-1; 11 bases match TRBD2. The CDR3 runs 17 residues. Germline V CDR1 and CDR2: SEHNR, FQNEAQ (reference sequence). The V and J ends lost 0 bases and 3 bases, in that order; junction bases with no gene match: 4. The CDR3 DNA follows: TGTGCCAGCAGCTTAGCTCCCGGACTAGCGGGCTACAATGAGCAGTTCTTC. This gives the protein CASSLAPGLAGYNEQFF.

This clonotype has a count of ten or more. V usage is TRBV20-1 and J usage is TRBJ2-1, with 7 bases aligning to TRBD1. This CDR3 is 14 amino acids long. Germline V gives CDR1 DFQATT, CDR2 SNEGSKA (reference sequence). Trimming removed 3 bases from V and 12 bases from J; junction bases left unmatched: 14. This CDR3 is CSASATDKGAGQFF. CDR3 sequence (DNA): TGCAGTGCTAGCGCAACCGACAAGGGGGCAGGGCAGTTCTTC.

This chain uses TRBV12-3 or TRBV12-4 with TRBJ2-1; 11 bases line up with TRBD2. Unmatched junction bases numbered 5, after V lost 6 bases and J lost 4 bases. The CDR3 loop spans 15 amino acids. DNA of the CDR3: TGTGCCAGCAGCCGGGGACTAGCGGAGTACAATGAGCAGTTCTTC. Encoded protein: CASSRGLAEYNEQFF.

This clonotype has just a few counts. The chain combines TRBV6-2 or TRBV6-3 with TRBJ2-7; D possibly corresponds to TRBD1 (6 bases). Germline V gives CDR1 MNHEY, CDR2 SVGEGT. V was cut by 6 bases and J by 3 bases, with 24 bases left in between. This CDR3 is built from 17 residues. Here the CDR3 DNA reads TGTGCCAGCAGCCAATCTCGGGACAAGAAGGGAATCTACGAGCAGTACTTC. It codes for CASSQSRDKKGIYEQYF.

This clonotype showed up just a few times. The gene calls are TRBV6-2 or TRBV6-3 and TRBJ2-7; no reliable D call. V lost 6 bases and J lost 7, with 16 bases in between. Germline CDR1 MNHEY, CDR2 SVGEGT. This CDR3 is 13 amino acids long. The DNA of the CDR3 is TGTGCCAGCAGAACAAACAGTCCTGCAGAGCAGTACTTC. Translated: CASRTNSPAEQYF.

This clonotype was observed a few times. V usage is TRBV6-5 and J usage is TRBJ1-2; 7 nucleotides align to TRBD1. The CDR3 is 15 residues long. CDR1 is MNHEY, CDR2 SVGAGI, per germline. Losses at the gene ends were 5 bases for V and 4 bases for J; bases not matched to a gene: 10. The CDR3 sequence: CASSNNRGGAYGYTF. The CDR3 bases are TGTGCCAGCAGTAACAACAGGGGAGGCGCCTATGGCTACACCTTC.

The genes are TRBV20-1 and TRBJ2-7; no firm D call. Germline loops: CDR1 DFQATT, CDR2 SNEGSKA (reference sequence). The CDR3 consists of 12 residues. Trimming shortened V by 5 bases and J by 1 base, and 9 bases separated the two germline ends. The CDR3: CSADDQSYEQYF. For the CDR3, the DNA is TGCAGTGCTGACGACCAATCCTACGAGCAGTACTTC.

The genes are TRBV4-2 and TRBJ2-5; D perhaps matches TRBD2 (5 bases). Trimming took off 0 bases at V and 3 bases at J, with 14 bases between the two ends. CDR3 length: 16 residues. CDR1 is LGHNA, CDR2 YNFKEQ, per germline. The CDR3: CASSQDPLASKETQYF. The CDR3 nucleotides read TGTGCCAGCAGCCAAGATCCCCTAGCCAGTAAAGAGACCCAGTACTTC.

This clonotype was seen more than once but under ten times. The J gene is TRBJ2-3, the V gene TRBV20-1, with 11 bases matching TRBD1. CDR3 length equals 15 residues. Germline CDR1 reads DFQATT; CDR2 reads SNEGSKA (reference sequence). The CDR3 nucleotides read TGCAGAGAAGGATGCCGGGACAGGGGGACAGATACGCAGTATTTT. It encodes CREGCRDRGTDTQYF.

The chain is built from TRBV3-1 and TRBJ1-2; D gene unclear. The CDR3 is made up of 13 amino acids. CDR1 is LGHDT, CDR2 YNNKEL, per germline (reference sequence). Trimming shortened V by 4 bases and J by 7 bases, and 13 bases separated the two germline ends. The CDR3 nucleotides read TGTGCCAGCAGCCCCCAACGAACTCTTGGCTACACCTTC. Its protein is CASSPQRTLGYTF.

CDR3 amino acids: CASSLRDLAAASTDTQYF. The CDR3 DNA sequence: TGCGCCAGCAGCTTGAGAGATCTAGCGGCCGCGAGCACAGATACGCAGTATTTT. The V call is TRBV5-1, the J call TRBJ2-3; 7 nucleotides agree with TRBD2. V dropped 1 base and J dropped 0; count of bases not matched to a gene: 11. CDR3 length: 18 amino acids. CDR1 is SGHRS and CDR2 is YFSETQ in the germline V gene. The whole variable domain, remainder taken from reference TRBV5-1 and TRBJ2-3, is KAGVTQTPRYLIKTRGQQVTLSCSPISGHRSVSWYQQTPGQGLQFLFEYFSETQRNKGNFPGRFSGRQFSNSRSEMNVSTLELGDSALYLCASSLRDLAAASTDTQYFGPGTRLTVL.